One and the same sample provided the 18 T cell receptor beta chains below, sequenced in a study of blood T cell repertoires in COVID-19. TCRdb keeps only in-frame clones here, not all; method: immunoSEQ multiplex PCR. The data contain some 180,000 clones, 80% of them singletons. Sequences were obtained from peripheral blood. Source of these receptors: a man aged 60-69 years with acute or convalescent COVID-19.

The chain carries TRBV4-3 and TRBJ1-1; D is unclear. This CDR3 is 13 amino acids long. V was trimmed by 2 bases and J by 11 bases, leaving 15 bases between them. The germline gives CDR1 LGHNA, CDR2 YSLEER. CDR3 amino acids: CASSQLREGEAFF. CDR3 DNA: TGCGCCAGCAGCCAACTGCGGGAAGGTGAGGCTTTCTTT.

CDR3 in amino acids: CAWSVFLGPNEKLFF. The CDR3 DNA follows: TGTGCCTGGAGTGTATTCCTGGGCCCTAATGAAAAACTGTTTTTT. This chain connects TRBV30 to TRBJ1-4; D is ambiguous. The germline V and J ends were trimmed by 0 bases and 3 bases, with 11 bases remaining between them. Per germline, CDR1 GTSNPN and CDR2 SVGIG (reference sequence). There are 15 residues in the CDR3.

The chain links TRBV10-3 to TRBJ2-3, with 14 bases matching TRBD2. CDR1 and CDR2 from the germline V gene are ENHRY and SYGVKD. V trimming: 5 bases; J trimming: 2 bases; junction bases outside the gene matches: 9. The CDR3 extends over 18 amino acids. CDR3 sequence reads: CAISTRTSGRTLTDTQYF. The CDR3 DNA sequence: TGTGCCATCAGTACAAGGACTAGCGGGAGGACTCTCACAGATACGCAGTATTTT.

The table lists this clone with a few counts. V is TRBV11-2 and J is TRBJ1-1, with D maybe TRBD1 (5 bases). The CDR3 totals 14 residues. Germline lookup yields CDR1 SGHAT and CDR2 FQNNGV. Trimming took 1 base from V and 6 from J, leaving 12 bases between them. CDR3 residues: CASSLGWGGSEAFF. CDR3 in DNA: TGTGCCAGCAGCTTAGGGTGGGGGGGTTCTGAAGCTTTCTTT.

The chain uses TRBV4-2 and TRBJ2-7; D possibly corresponds to TRBD2 (6 bases). V gave up 1 base and J gave up 6 bases, with 10 bases separating them. Germline V gives CDR1 LGHNA, CDR2 YNFKEQ. The CDR3 is 13 amino acids. CDR3: CASSQGREREQYF. The CDR3 DNA reads as TGTGCCAGCAGCCAAGGACGGGAGCGCGAGCAGTACTTC.

The chain employs TRBV19 and TRBJ1-2; 7 bases are a match to TRBD1. The CDR3 is made up of 14 amino acids. In germline, CDR1 is LNHDA, CDR2 SQIVND (reference sequence). The trim removed 6 bases at V and 4 bases at J, leaving 8 bases unmatched. CDR3 sequence: CASSKGQLLYGYTF. CDR3 nucleotides: TGTGCCAGTAGCAAGGGACAGCTACTCTATGGCTACACCTTC. The full variable domain, its missing parts supplied by reference TRBV19 and TRBJ1-2, is DGGITQSPKYLFRKEGQNVTLSCEQNLNHDAMYWYRQDPGQGLRLIYYSQIVNDFQKGDIAEGYSVSREKKESFPLTVTSAQKNPTAFYLCASSKGQLLYGYTFGSGTRLTVV.

A word on this clone: Other DNA sequences from this sample encode an identical CDR3 as well. CDR3 DNA sequence: TGTGCCAGCAGCTTGGCGGGAGGGAGCTACGAGCAGTACTTC. Translated: CASSLAGGSYEQYF. The chain links TRBV5-4 to TRBJ2-7, with 8 bases identical to TRBD2. Germline V gene sequence: CDR1 SGHNT, CDR2 YYREEE (reference sequence). The CDR3 runs to 14 residues. Losses at the gene ends were 0 bases for V and 3 bases for J; bases not matched to a gene: 2.

The V and J genes are TRBV12-3 or TRBV12-4 and TRBJ1-5, with 8 bases matching TRBD1. This CDR3 comprises 13 residues. The V gene end was trimmed by 8 bases and the J gene end by 4 bases; junction bases not matched to a gene: 4. CDR3 in amino acids: CASRQGRNQPQHF. CDR3 bases: TGTGCCAGCCGACAGGGGAGGAATCAGCCCCAGCATTTT.

This rearrangement joins TRBV2 to TRBJ1-5; 7 positions agree with TRBD1. Germline V lookup: CDR1 SNHLY, CDR2 FYNNEI. The CDR3 sequence is 16 residues long. The V segment lost 1 base and the J segment 0 bases; nucleotides outside the gene matches: 3. The CDR3 here is CASSEERTGSNQPQHF. The DNA of the CDR3 is TGTGCCAGCAGTGAAGAAAGGACAGGTAGCAATCAGCCCCAGCATTTT.

The chain is built from TRBV9 and TRBJ2-4; 7 nucleotides align to TRBD1. CDR3 length: 15 amino acids. With 0 bases clipped from V and 6 bases from J, the junction kept 6 bases outside the gene matches. The germline gives CDR1 SGDLS, CDR2 YYNGEE. CDR3 in DNA: TGTGCCAGCAGCGTAGCCCCGACAGGGCGAAACATTCAGTACTTC. This encodes CASSVAPTGRNIQYF.

This clone has only one observation. The CDR3 DNA is TGTGCCAGCAGTGAAGCGGGGGGAAATAATTCACCCCTCCACTTT. This sequence encodes CASSEAGGNNSPLHF. V usage is TRBV6-1 and J usage is TRBJ1-6; the D gene is possibly TRBD1 (5 bases). The CDR3 loop spans 15 amino acids. V was clipped by 0 bases and J by 5 bases, with 8 bases between them. In germline, CDR1 is MNHNS, CDR2 SASEGT.

The V gene is TRBV4-1, the J gene TRBJ2-1; 15 nucleotides line up with TRBD2. The ends lost 6 bases at V and 0 bases at J; junction bases unmatched: 12. CDR1 MGHRA and CDR2 YSYEKL come from the germline V gene. CDR3 size: 20 residues. The CDR3 nucleotides are TGCGCCAGCAGTCGTAGTTTCGGGACTAGCGGGGGGAGCTCCTACAATGAGCAGTTCTTC. Protein product: CASSRSFGTSGGSSYNEQFF.

The V and J genes are TRBV23-1 and TRBJ2-6; 8 nucleotides line up with TRBD2. TRBV23-1 is an ORF, with its function uncertain. The CDR3 covers 17 residues. V was clipped by 10 bases and J by 1 base; unmatched bases: 12. CDR3 in amino acids: CAKTRGGRPSGANVLTF. The CDR3 DNA is TGCGCCAAAACACGAGGCGGGAGGCCTTCTGGGGCCAACGTCCTGACTTTC.

V and J are TRBV28 and TRBJ1-5; TRBD1 matches 7 bases. The CDR3 totals 15 residues. Per the germline V gene, CDR1 is MDHEN and CDR2 is SYDVKM. V shed 4 bases, J shed 2 bases, and the junction held 5 bases outside the gene matches. CDR3 region: CASSSTGMGNQPQHF. CDR3 in DNA: TGTGCCAGCAGTTCGACAGGGATGGGCAATCAGCCCCAGCATTTT.

The rearrangement joins TRBV24-1 to TRBJ2-1, with 12 bases fitting TRBD2. The germline V gene encodes CDR1 KGHDR and CDR2 SFDVKD. CDR3 length equals 14 residues. V trimming: 7 bases; J trimming: 10 bases; junction bases outside the gene matches: 7. The CDR3 reads CATSGTSGLREQFF. The CDR3 DNA reads as TGTGCCACCAGCGGGACTAGCGGGTTACGAGAGCAGTTCTTC.

The V gene is TRBV14, the J gene TRBJ2-3; TRBD2 aligns across 9 bases. The J segment lost 6 bases and the V segment lost 1 base, leaving 8 bases of the junction unmatched. The V gene's germline CDR1 is SGHDN and CDR2 FVKESK. CDR3 length equals 16 residues. The CDR3 nucleotides are TGTGCCAGCAGCCAAGTCGGCGGGGGGGGCCCCGATACGCAGTATTTT. Residues: CASSQVGGGGPDTQYF.

This chain connects TRBV5-4 to TRBJ2-3; 11 bases agree with TRBD2. The CDR3 covers 16 residues. Germline-derived CDR1 and CDR2 are SGHNT and YYREEE (reference sequence). The trim removed 1 base at V and 3 bases at J, leaving 4 bases unmatched. CDR3 sequence reads: CASSLTSGRPTDTQYF. CDR3 sequence (DNA): TGTGCCAGCAGCTTGACTAGCGGGAGACCGACAGATACGCAGTATTTT.

This clone was observed a handful of times. The J gene is TRBJ2-1, the V gene TRBV14, with 11 bases aligning to TRBD2. The CDR3 is made up of 16 amino acids. Germline CDR1 and CDR2: SGHDN and FVKESK. J was trimmed by 1 base and V by 6 bases; bases with no gene match: 5. DNA for the CDR3: TGTGCCAGCAGTCACCTAGCGGGGGGTTCCTACAATGAGCAGTTCTTC. This codes for CASSHLAGGSYNEQFF.